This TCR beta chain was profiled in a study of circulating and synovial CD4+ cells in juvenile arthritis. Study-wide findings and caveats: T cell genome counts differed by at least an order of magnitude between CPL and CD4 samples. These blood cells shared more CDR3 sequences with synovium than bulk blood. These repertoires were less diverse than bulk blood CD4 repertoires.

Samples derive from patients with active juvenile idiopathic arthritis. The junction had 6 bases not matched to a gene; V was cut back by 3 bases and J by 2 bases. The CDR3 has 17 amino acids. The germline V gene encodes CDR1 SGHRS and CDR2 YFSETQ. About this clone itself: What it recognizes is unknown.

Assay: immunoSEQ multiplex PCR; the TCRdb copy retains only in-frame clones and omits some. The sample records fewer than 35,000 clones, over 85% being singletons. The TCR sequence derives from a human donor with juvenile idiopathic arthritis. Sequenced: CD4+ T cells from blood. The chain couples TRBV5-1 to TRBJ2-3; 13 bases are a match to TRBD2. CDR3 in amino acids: CASSSGLAGASTDTQYF. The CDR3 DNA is TGCGCCAGCAGCTCAGGACTAGCGGGAGCTTCCACAGATACGCAGTATTTT.